These T cell receptor beta chains were read from a single sample in a study of T cell repertoires in cytomegalovirus infection. TCRdb reprocessed the reads via MiXCR and lists one record per CDR3 protein. The data hold about 740,000 distinct CDR3 sequences, with less than 40% observed a single time. Sequencing was carried out using PBMCs. The receptors stem from a human donor in good health (CMV status not recorded). Some clones in this sample may be carry-over from other donors' samples. Each CDR3 is given without its conserved first and last residue. The order of the fields is D gene, V gene, J gene, CDR3 protein. A D gene is named only where the DNA matches it firmly.

TRBD1	TRBV6-1	TRBJ1-6	ASSGQGARSPLH
TRBD1	TRBV7-2	TRBJ2-4	ASSTTGRNIQY
.	TRBV12-3/TRBV12-4	TRBJ1-5	ASSRQINQPQH
TRBD1	TRBV7-8	TRBJ1-4	ASPRQGGGEKLF
.	TRBV6-5	TRBJ1-1	ASRTGGRTNTEAF
TRBD1	TRBV7-8	TRBJ2-3	ASSFGEGTDTDTQY
TRBD1	TRBV7-2	TRBJ2-7	ASSREGQNYEQY
TRBD1	TRBV24-1	TRBJ1-4	ATSDSGQGYATNEKLF
.	TRBV7-9	TRBJ2-7	ASSNQERYEQY
.	TRBV5-6	TRBJ2-1	ASSLARALNEQF